This entry features one T cell receptor beta chain sequence. Its antigen is still unknown. The data originate from a study of T-cell memory formation after mild COVID-19. Study observations and caveats: Memory from before infection featured some responding clones, which suggests cross-reactive memory joined. Day 15 to 85 contractors were CD4/CD8 balanced; later expanders leaned CD4+.

The CDR3 runs to 15 residues. Deletions cut 3 bases from V and 3 bases from J, with 13 bases between. Germline lookup yields CDR1 MNHEY and CDR2 SMNVEV (reference sequence). TCRdb fed the 5' RACE reads into MiXCR, producing one record per CDR3 protein. In the table there are about 110,000 distinct CDR3 sequences, 22% of which are singletons. The sample was PBMCs or a T cell subset sorted from them (not recorded which). The sequence came from a man in his late teens or twenties who had mild COVID-19 (a few samples of this study predate the infection). Cell type and time point are not known. The V and J genes are TRBV27 and TRBJ2-3; D is uncertain. The CDR3, as DNA: TGTGCCAGCAGTTTTGTAGTGGGGAAGACAGATACGCAGTATTTT. As protein: CASSFVVGKTDTQYF.